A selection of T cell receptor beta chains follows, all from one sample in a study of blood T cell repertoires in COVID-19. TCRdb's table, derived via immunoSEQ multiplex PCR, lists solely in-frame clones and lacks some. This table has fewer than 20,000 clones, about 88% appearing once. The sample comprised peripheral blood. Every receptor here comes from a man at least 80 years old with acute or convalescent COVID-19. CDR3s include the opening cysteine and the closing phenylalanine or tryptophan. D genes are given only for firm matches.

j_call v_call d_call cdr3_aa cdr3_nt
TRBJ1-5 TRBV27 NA CASSFGQTNQPQHF TGTGCCAGCAGTTTCGGACAGACGAATCAGCCCCAGCATTTT
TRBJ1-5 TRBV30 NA CAWSAPRGGNQPQHF TGTGCCTGGAGTGCCCCCAGGGGTGGGAATCAGCCCCAGCATTTT
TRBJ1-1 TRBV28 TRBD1 CASSLWQGAGTEAFF TGTGCCAGCAGTTTATGGCAGGGGGCGGGCACTGAAGCTTTCTTT
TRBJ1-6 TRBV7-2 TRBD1 CASSLGAGGSPLHF TGTGCCAGCAGCTTAGGGGCAGGGGGTTCACCCCTCCACTTT
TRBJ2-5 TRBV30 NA CAWSPGGETQYF TGTGCCTGGAGCCCCGGGGGAGAGACCCAGTACTTC
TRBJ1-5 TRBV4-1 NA CASSQEGRGRSNQPQHF TGCGCCAGCAGCCAAGAAGGGCGGGGACGAAGCAATCAGCCCCAGCATTTT
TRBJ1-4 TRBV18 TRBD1 CASSARQGGEEKLFF TGTGCCAGCTCAGCCAGACAGGGCGGGGAGGAAAAACTGTTTTTT
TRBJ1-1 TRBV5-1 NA CATSRLGWRVTEAFF TGCGCCACCTCAAGGTTAGGGTGGAGGGTCACTGAAGCTTTCTTT
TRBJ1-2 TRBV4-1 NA CASSRPPGNTDYTF TGCGCCAGCAGCCGCCCCCCCGGGAATACGGACTACACCTTC
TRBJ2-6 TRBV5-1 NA CASSLITGSGANVLTF TGCGCCAGCAGCTTGATCACGGGCTCTGGGGCCAACGTCCTGACTTTC
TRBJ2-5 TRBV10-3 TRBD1 CAISEGTGQETQYF TGTGCCATCAGTGAGGGGACAGGACAAGAGACCCAGTACTTC
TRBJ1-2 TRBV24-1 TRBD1 CATWRPRDRGGFSYTF TGTGCCACCTGGCGGCCTCGGGACAGGGGAGGATTCAGCTACACCTTC
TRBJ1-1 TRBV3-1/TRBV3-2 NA CASSGLNTEAFF TGTGCGAGCTCAGGGTTGAACACTGAAGCTTTCTTT
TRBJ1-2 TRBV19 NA CAARTGRANDYGYTF TGTGCCGCCCGTACCGGGAGAGCTAACGACTATGGCTACACCTTC
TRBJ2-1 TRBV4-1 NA CASSHSTLEQFF TGCGCCAGCAGCCATTCGACATTAGAGCAGTTCTTC
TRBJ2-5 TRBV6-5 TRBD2 CASSYPAGEGRETQYF TGTGCCAGCAGTTACCCGGCGGGAGAAGGGCGAGAGACCCAGTACTTC
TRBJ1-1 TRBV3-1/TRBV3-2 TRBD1 CASRDGQGRTEAFF TGTGCCAGCAGGGACGGACAGGGGCGGACTGAAGCTTTCTTT
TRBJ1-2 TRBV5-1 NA CASSADVYGYTF TGCGCCAGCAGCGCAGATGTCTATGGCTACACCTTC
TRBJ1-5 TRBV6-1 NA CASSEMYNQPQHF TGTGCCAGCAGTGAAATGTATAATCAGCCCCAGCATTTT
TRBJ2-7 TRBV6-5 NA CATTPTTYEQYF TGTGCCACCACACCTACTACCTACGAGCAGTACTTC
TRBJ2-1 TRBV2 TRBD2 CASSLAGGRNEQFF TGTGCCAGCAGTCTAGCGGGAGGGCGGAATGAGCAGTTCTTC
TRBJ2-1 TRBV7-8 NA CASSLGGDYSYNEQFF TGTGCCAGCAGCCTAGGGGGGGACTACTCCTACAATGAGCAGTTCTTC